One TCR beta chain is described in this entry. Its antigen is undetermined. The data derive from a study of T-cell memory formation after mild COVID-19. Study at large: Among the donors, TCR clusters were largely specific to each donor.

General observations from the study: Later expanders leaned toward CD4+, whereas clones contracting from day 15 to 85 were balanced CD4/CD8. Largely, contracting CD4+ clones fell within CM and EM, and contracting CD8+ clones within EMRA.

TCRdb re-called the 5' RACE reads with MiXCR, one entry per CDR3 protein. The sample lists 110,000 to 150,000 distinct CDR3 sequences; more than 13% were seen once. Germline loops: CDR1 LNHNV, CDR2 YYDKDF (reference sequence). This CDR3 spans 15 amino acids. The V segment lost 1 base and the J segment 5 bases; nucleotides outside the gene matches: 6. The TCR originated in an adult woman who had mild COVID-19 (a few samples of this study predate the infection). Cell type and time point are not known. The chain links TRBV15 to TRBJ2-7; the match to TRBD1 covers 9 bases. Sequencing input: PBMCs or a T cell subset sorted from them (not recorded which). CDR3 sequence (DNA): TGTGCCACCAGCAGAGCGGGACAGGGAACTGACGAGCAGTACTTC. Residues: CATSRAGQGTDEQYF. Looking up the rest from reference TRBV15 and TRBJ2-7 gives the full variable domain: DAMVIQNPRYQVTQFGKPVTLSCSQTLNHNVMYWYQQKSSQAPKLLFHYYDKDFNNEADTPDNFQSRRPNTSFCFLDIRSPGLGDTAMYLCATSRAGQGTDEQYFGPGTRLTVT.